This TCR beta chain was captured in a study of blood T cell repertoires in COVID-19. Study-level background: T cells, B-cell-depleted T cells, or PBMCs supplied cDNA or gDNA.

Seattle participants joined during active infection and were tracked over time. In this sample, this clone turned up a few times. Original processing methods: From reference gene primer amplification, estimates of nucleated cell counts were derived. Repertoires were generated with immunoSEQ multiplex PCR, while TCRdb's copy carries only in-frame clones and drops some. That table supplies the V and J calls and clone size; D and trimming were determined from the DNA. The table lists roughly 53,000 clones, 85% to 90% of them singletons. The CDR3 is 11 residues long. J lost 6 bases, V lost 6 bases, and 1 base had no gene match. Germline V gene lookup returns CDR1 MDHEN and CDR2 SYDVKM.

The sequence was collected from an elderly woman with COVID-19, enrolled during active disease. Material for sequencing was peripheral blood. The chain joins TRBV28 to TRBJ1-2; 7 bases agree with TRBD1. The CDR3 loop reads CASSGTDGYTF. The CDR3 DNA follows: TGTGCCAGCAGCGGGACAGATGGCTACACCTTC.